This T cell receptor beta chain was sequenced during a study of blood T cell repertoires in COVID-19. Looking at the study overall: Specimens from acute and convalescent COVID-19 originated in the United States, Italy and Spain. Sources were T cells, B-cell-depleted T cells, or PBMCs; the material itself was cDNA or gDNA.

Original processing methods: Amplified reference gene primers provided the basis for estimating nucleated cell counts. Sequencing was performed with immunoSEQ multiplex PCR; in TCRdb, only in-frame clones are kept and a portion is missing. V and J calls plus clone size are reproduced from that table; the DNA served to infer D and trimming. Among roughly 670,000 clones listed, 75% to 90% were seen once. The receptor was isolated from a woman aged 18-30 years with acute or convalescent COVID-19. Sequencing was carried out using peripheral blood.

DNA of the CDR3: TGTGCCAGCAGCAGACAGGGATTTGGGGCCAACGTCCTGACTTTC. It specifies CASSRQGFGANVLTF. This chain uses TRBV21-1 with TRBJ2-6; TRBD1 is taken as the D call from the table, unchecked against the DNA. TRBV21-1 corresponds to a pseudogene. CDR3 size: 15 residues.